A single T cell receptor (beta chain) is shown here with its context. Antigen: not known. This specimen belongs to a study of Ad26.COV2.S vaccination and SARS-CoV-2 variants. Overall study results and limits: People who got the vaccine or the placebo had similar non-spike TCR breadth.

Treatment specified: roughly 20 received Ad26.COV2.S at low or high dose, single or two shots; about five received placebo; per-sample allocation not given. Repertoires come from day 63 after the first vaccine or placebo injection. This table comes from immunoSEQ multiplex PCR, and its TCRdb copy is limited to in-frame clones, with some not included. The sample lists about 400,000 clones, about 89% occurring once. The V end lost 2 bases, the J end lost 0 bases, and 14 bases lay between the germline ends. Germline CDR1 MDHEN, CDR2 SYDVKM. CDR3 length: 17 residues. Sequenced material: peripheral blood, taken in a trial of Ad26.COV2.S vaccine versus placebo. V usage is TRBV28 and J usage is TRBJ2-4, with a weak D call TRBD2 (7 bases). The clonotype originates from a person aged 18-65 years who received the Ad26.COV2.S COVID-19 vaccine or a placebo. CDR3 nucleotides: TGTGCCAGCAGTTTACCACGGGGGGCCTTAGCCAAAAACATTCAGTACTTC. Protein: CASSLPRGALAKNIQYF.